The clone carrying this TCR beta chain was picked up many times. Antigen specificity is unknown. Exclusion covered patients with other autoimmune diseases or uncontrolled infections (as well as pregnancy or lactation). Establishment of the diagnosis relied upon clinical symptoms, serum thyroxine, TRAb, thyroid ultrasound and orbital computed tomography. The starting material, 10 ml of fresh peripheral blood, provided the PBMCs. The sample originates from a study of Graves' ophthalmopathy and Graves' hyperthyroidism. Regarding the study as a whole: Blood contained most expanded thyroid clonotypes exceeding 0.001 frequency.

RNA transcripts served as template for amplifying TCR beta CDR3 sequences. RT-PCR in the first round used HTBI primers; a second-round multiplex PCR followed. TCRdb called the multiplex PCR reads again in MiXCR, with one record for every CDR3 protein. The sample lists about 400,000 distinct CDR3 sequences, 15% to 20% occurring once. The TCR sequence derives from a woman aged 18-35 years with Graves' ophthalmopathy. Sequenced: peripheral blood.

CDR3 sequence: CASTGTGRTGELFF. CDR3 nucleotide sequence: TGTGCCAGCACTGGGACAGGGAGAACCGGGGAGCTGTTTTTT. This chain joins TRBV12-3 or TRBV12-4 and TRBJ2-2; TRBD1 agrees at 9 bases. The CDR3 sequence is 14 residues long. The V and J ends lost 7 bases and 5 bases, in that order; junction bases with no gene match: 5.